This T cell receptor beta chain was observed in a study of shared clonotypes between healthy human individuals. Sequencing used immunoSEQ multiplex PCR; TCRdb keeps in-frame clones, though not all of them. Here the sample spans some 2,400,000 clones, 95% being singletons. Notes on this clone: Its specificity is unknown.

Whole-study results and caveats: Clonotype sharing among the donors was expected to vary with sequencing depth. What limited the represented genetic and exposure-history diversity was the small number of donors.

The CD4+ fraction was divided into a CD45RA+ naive subset and a CD45RA-negative memory subset. V was pared by 4 bases and J by 11 bases, with 17 bases between. The CDR3 spans 13 residues. Per the germline V gene, CDR1 is LNHDA and CDR2 is SQIVND (reference sequence). This clonotype originated in a man aged 18-30 years in good health. This chain connects TRBV19 to TRBJ1-1; D is possibly TRBD1 (6 bases). Sequenced input: naive CD4+ T cells sorted from blood. The subset was: CD45RA+ positively selected. The CDR3, as DNA: TGTGCCAGTAGTACAACAGGGTCTTTGCGCGCTTTCTTT. Residues: CASSTTGSLRAFF.